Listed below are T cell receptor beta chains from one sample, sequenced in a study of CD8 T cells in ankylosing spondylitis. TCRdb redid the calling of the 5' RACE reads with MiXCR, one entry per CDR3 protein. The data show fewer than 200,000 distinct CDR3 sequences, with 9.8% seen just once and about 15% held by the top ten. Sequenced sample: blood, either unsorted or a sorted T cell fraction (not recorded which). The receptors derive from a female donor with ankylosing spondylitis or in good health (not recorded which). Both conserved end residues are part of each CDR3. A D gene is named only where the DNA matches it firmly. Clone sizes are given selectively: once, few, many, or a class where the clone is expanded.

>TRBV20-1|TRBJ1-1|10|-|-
TGCAGTGCTAACCAGGGCCGGGCTTTCTTT
CSANQGRAFF
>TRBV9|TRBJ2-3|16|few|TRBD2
TGTGCCAGCAGTCTGGGACTAGCGGGGGCAGCAGATACGCAGTATTTT
CASSLGLAGAADTQYF
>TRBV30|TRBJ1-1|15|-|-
TGTGCCTGGAGTGTACTGGGGAGTCGGAACACTGAAGCTTTCTTT
CAWSVLGSRNTEAFF
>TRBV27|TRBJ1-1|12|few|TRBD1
TGTGCCAGCAGTTGGACAGGGGGTGAAGCTTTCTTT
CASSWTGGEAFF
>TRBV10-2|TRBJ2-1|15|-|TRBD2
TGCGCCAGCAGTGAAACGACTAGCGGGAGAAATGAGCAGTTCTTC
CASSETTSGRNEQFF
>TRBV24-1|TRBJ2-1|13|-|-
TGTGCCACCATTCACCGGGACCTCAATGAGCAGTTCTTC
CATIHRDLNEQFF
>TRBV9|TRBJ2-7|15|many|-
TGTGCCAGCAGCGTAGGTGGGACACCATCCTACGAGCAGTACTTC
CASSVGGTPSYEQYF
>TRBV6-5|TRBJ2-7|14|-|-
TGTGCCAGCAGTTACGGGGGTCTGGCGAACGAGCAGTACTTC
CASSYGGLANEQYF
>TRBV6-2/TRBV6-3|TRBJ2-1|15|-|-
TGTGCCAGCCTACCTTCCGGCTTAGGCTACAATGAGCAGTTCTTC
CASLPSGLGYNEQFF
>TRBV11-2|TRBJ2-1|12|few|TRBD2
TGTGCCATCCTAGCGGGAGGAACTGAGCAGTTCTTC
CAILAGGTEQFF
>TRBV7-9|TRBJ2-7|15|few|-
TGTGCCAGCAGCTCCATAACGGAGGTGGGGTACGAGCAGTACTTC
CASSSITEVGYEQYF
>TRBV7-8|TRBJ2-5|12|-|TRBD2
TGTGCCAGCTTCGGACTAGCGGAGACCCAGTACTTC
CASFGLAETQYF
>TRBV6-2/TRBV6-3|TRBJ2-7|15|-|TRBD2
TGTGCCAGCAGTACCGGACTAGCGGGAGGCTACGAGCAGTACTTC
CASSTGLAGGYEQYF
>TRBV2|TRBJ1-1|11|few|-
TGTGCCAGCAGGGGACACCCTGAAGCTTTCTTT
CASRGHPEAFF
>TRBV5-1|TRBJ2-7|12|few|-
TGCGCCAGCAGCTATGAGGGTAACGAGCAGTACTTC
CASSYEGNEQYF
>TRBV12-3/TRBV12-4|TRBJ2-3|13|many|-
TGTGCCAGCAGCCGCGCCCTTTTGGATACGCAGTATTTT
CASSRALLDTQYF
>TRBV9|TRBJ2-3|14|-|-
TGTGCCAGCAGCCCTCGGGAGTTTGCAGATACGCAGTATTTT
CASSPREFADTQYF
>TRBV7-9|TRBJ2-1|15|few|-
TGTGCCAGCAGCTCCTCCGGGACAACCTACAATGAGCAGTTCTTC
CASSSSGTTYNEQFF
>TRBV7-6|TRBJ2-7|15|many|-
TGTGCCAGCAGCTTAGCGACAGAAGATACCTACGAGCAGTACTTC
CASSLATEDTYEQYF
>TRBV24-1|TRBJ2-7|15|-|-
TGTGCCACCAGTGATTTTAGGGACGGATACTACGAGCAGTACTTC
CATSDFRDGYYEQYF
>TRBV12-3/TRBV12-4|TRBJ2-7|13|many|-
TGTGCCAGCAGTGGGGTGAGGGCCTACGAGCAGTACTTC
CASSGVRAYEQYF
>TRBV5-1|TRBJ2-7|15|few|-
TGCGCCAGCAGCTTGGGGACCGGGACACCCTACGAGCAGTACTTC
CASSLGTGTPYEQYF
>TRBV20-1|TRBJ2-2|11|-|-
TGCAGTGCGCCATTCACCGGGGAGCTGTTTTTT
CSAPFTGELFF
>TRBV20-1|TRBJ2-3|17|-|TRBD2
TGCAGTGCTAGAGGACCGGGACTAGCGGGGAGCACAGATACGCAGTATTTT
CSARGPGLAGSTDTQYF
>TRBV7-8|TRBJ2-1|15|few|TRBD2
TGTGCCAGCAGCCCAGGGACTAGCGCCCACAATGAGCAGTTCTTC
CASSPGTSAHNEQFF
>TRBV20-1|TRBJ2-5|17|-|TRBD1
TGCAGTGCAAAGACAGGGAATGGTCTGAGTCCATCGGAGACCCAGTACTTC
CSAKTGNGLSPSETQYF
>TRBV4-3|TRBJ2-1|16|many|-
TGCGCCAGCAGCCAAGATATCGGCCTAGCGAGGGTTGAGCAGTTCTTC
CASSQDIGLARVEQFF
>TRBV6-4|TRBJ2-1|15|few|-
TGTGCCAGCAGTGACTCGCCGAATGGCGGGGATGAGCAGTTCTTC
CASSDSPNGGDEQFF
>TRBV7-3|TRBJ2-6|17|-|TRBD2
TGTGCCAGCAGCTCAACTAGCGGGAGCTCCGGGGCCAACGTCCTGACTTTC
CASSSTSGSSGANVLTF
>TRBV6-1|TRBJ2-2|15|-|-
TGTGCCAGCAGTGATGGGATTTGGAACACCGGGGAGCTGTTTTTT
CASSDGIWNTGELFF
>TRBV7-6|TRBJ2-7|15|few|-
TGTGCCAGCAGCTTACTTGGGGACGCCCGAGACGAGCAGTACTTC
CASSLLGDARDEQYF
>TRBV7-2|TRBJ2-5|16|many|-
TGTGCCAGCAGCCCCCGGCTCAGGGGGGTACAAGAGACCCAGTACTTC
CASSPRLRGVQETQYF
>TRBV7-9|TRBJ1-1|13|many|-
TGTGCCAGCAGCACCTCCGGGAGCACTGAAGCTTTCTTT
CASSTSGSTEAFF
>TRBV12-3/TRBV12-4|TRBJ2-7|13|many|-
TGTGCCAGCAGTTTAGGGCTAGTCTACGAGCAGTACTTC
CASSLGLVYEQYF
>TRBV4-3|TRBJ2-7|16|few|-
TGCGCCAGCAGCCAAGAAGGAAGCGGGCCCTCCTACGAGCAGTACTTC
CASSQEGSGPSYEQYF
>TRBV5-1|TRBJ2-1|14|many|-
TGCGCCAGCAAAAAGACTAGTGTTGTCTATGAGCAGTTCTTC
CASKKTSVVYEQFF
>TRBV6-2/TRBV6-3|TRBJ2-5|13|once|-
TGTGCCAGTTCGGGGGACTACCAAGAGACCCAGTACTTC
CASSGDYQETQYF
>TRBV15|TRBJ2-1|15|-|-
TGTGCCACCAGCTTTAGGGCTGTGACCTACAATGAGCAGTTCTTC
CATSFRAVTYNEQFF
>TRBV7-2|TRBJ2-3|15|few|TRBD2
TGTGCCAGCAGCATCTGGGGGGGGATACGGGATACGCAGTATTTT
CASSIWGGIRDTQYF
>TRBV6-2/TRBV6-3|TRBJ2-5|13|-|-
TGTGCCAGCAGTCGGTCCCTCGGGGAGACCCAGTACTTC
CASSRSLGETQYF
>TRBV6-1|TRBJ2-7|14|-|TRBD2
TGTGCCAGCAGTGAGGACCGCGGGGGGTACGAGCAGTACTTC
CASSEDRGGYEQYF
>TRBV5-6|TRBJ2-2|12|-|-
TGTGCCAGCAGAGGAGAGGCCGGGGAGCTGTTTTTT
CASRGEAGELFF
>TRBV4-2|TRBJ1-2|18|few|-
TGTGCCAGCAGCCAGCCCCGGGACTCCCCCCGGGTGTTCTATGGCTACACCTTC
CASSQPRDSPRVFYGYTF
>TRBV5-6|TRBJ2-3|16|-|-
TGTGCCAGCAGCTGGGGGCGGGGCCCAGTCAAGGATACGCAGTTTTTT
CASSWGRGPVKDTQFF
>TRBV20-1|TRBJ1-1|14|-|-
TGCAGTGCTAGAGGCGACATGATGAACACTGAAGCTTTCTTT
CSARGDMMNTEAFF
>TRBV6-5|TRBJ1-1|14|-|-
TGTGCCAGCAGTTACTCGATGAGGGACACTGAAGCTTTCTTT
CASSYSMRDTEAFF
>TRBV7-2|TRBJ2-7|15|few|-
TGTGCCAGCTTCCTGGCCCGGGACCACGACTACGAGCAGTACTTC
CASFLARDHDYEQYF
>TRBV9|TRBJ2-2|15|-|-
TGTGCCAGCAGCGTAGCGGCCCCCTCCACCGGGGAGCTGTTTTTT
CASSVAAPSTGELFF
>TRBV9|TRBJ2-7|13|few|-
TGTGCCAGCAGCGGGGGGAACAGGTACGAGCAGTACTTC
CASSGGNRYEQYF
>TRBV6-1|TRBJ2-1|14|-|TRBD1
TGTGCCAGCAGTACGCCGGGACAGGGGGTTGAGCAGTTCTTC
CASSTPGQGVEQFF
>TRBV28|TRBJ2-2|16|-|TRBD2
TGTGCCAGCAGTTTGATCCTAGCGGGCCCCACCGGGGAGCTGTTTTTT
CASSLILAGPTGELFF
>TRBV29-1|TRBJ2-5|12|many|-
TGCAGCGTTGATTTCCGCCCTGAGACCCAGTACTTC
CSVDFRPETQYF
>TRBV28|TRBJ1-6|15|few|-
TGTGCCAGCAGACGGGGACCCACTGATTCTTCACCCCTCCACTTT
CASRRGPTDSSPLHF
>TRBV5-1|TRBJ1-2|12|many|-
TGCGCCAGCAGCTTGTCCAACTATGGCTACACCTTC
CASSLSNYGYTF
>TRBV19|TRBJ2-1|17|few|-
TGTGCCAGTAGTATAGGCACAGGAGATTACTCCTACAATGAGCAGTTCTTC
CASSIGTGDYSYNEQFF
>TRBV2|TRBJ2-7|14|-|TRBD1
TGTGCCAGCAGTGCCGGGACAGATTCCTACGAGCAGTACTTC
CASSAGTDSYEQYF
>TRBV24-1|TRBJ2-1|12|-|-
TGTGCCACCGTAGGCGACTACAATGAGCAGTTCTTC
CATVGDYNEQFF
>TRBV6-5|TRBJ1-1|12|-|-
TGTGCCAGCAGTTCGGACAGCCAAGAAGCTTTCTTT
CASSSDSQEAFF
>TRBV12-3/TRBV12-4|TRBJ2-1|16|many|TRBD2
TGTGCCAGCAGTCCCCCGGCGAGCGGGAGCTTGTTTGAGCAGTTCTTC
CASSPPASGSLFEQFF
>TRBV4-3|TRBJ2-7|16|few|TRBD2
TGCGCCAGCAGCCAAGAGGGGGGACTAGGTCTCTACGAGCAGTACTTC
CASSQEGGLGLYEQYF